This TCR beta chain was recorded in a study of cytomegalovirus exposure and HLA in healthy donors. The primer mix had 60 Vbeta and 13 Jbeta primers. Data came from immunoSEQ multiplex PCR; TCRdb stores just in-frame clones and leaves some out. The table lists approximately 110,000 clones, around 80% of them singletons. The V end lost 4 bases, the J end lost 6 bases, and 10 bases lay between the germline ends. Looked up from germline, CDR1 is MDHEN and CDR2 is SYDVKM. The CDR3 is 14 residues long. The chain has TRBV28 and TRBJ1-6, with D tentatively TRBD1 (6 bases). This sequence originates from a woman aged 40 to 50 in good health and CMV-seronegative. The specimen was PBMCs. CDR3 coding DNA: TGTGCCAGCAGTTCTGCAGGGGTTAATTCACCCCTCCACTTT. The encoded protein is CASSSAGVNSPLHF. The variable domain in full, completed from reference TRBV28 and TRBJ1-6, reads DVKVTQSSRYLVKRTGEKVFLECVQDMDHENMFWYRQDPGLGLRLIYFSYDVKMKEKGDIPEGYSVSREKKERFSLILESASTNQTSMYLCASSSAGVNSPLHFGNGTRLTVT.